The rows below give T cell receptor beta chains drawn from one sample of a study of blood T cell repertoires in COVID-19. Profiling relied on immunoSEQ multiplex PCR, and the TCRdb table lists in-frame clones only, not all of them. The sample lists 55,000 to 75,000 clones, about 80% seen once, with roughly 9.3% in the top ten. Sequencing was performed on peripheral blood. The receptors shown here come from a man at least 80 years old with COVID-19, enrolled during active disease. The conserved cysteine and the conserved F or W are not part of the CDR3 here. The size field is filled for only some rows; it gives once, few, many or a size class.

ASTPRGVNYGYT | TRBJ1-2 | few | TRBV2
AWSFRTGGVQPQH | TRBJ1-5 | NA | TRBV30
ASSLQVGTGELF | TRBJ2-2 | NA | TRBV11-2
ASSLWGGAGRDSPLH | TRBJ1-6 | NA | TRBV7-2
ASSEAAYGYT | TRBJ1-2 | NA | TRBV7-2
ASSWSGNEQF | TRBJ2-1 | NA | TRBV27
ASSLGGLTYRGNTIY | TRBJ1-3 | NA | TRBV7-2
ASSLGGAYQETQY | TRBJ2-5 | NA | TRBV5-1
ASSLLLSGYT | TRBJ1-2 | few | TRBV7-9
ASSLAVEGEQF | TRBJ2-1 | NA | TRBV7-2
ASSRWTGGEEDGYT | TRBJ1-2 | NA | TRBV6-6
ASSRGRGGEKLF | TRBJ1-4 | few | TRBV7-9
ASSLRRDTDTQY | TRBJ2-3 | NA | TRBV7-2
ASSARGRNTDTQY | TRBJ2-3 | NA | TRBV2
ASAEVSYEQY | TRBJ2-7 | NA | TRBV2